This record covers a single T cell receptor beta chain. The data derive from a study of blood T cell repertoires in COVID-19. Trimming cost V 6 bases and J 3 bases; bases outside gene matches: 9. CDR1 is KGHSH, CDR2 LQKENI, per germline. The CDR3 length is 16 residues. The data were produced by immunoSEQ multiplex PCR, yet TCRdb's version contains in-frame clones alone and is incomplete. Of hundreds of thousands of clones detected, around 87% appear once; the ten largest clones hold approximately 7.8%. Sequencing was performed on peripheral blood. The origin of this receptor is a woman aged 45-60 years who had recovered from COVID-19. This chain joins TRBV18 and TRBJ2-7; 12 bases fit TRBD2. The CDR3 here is CASSPPGLAGGYEQYF. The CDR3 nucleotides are TGTGCCAGCTCGCCTCCGGGACTAGCGGGCGGCTACGAGCAGTACTTC.